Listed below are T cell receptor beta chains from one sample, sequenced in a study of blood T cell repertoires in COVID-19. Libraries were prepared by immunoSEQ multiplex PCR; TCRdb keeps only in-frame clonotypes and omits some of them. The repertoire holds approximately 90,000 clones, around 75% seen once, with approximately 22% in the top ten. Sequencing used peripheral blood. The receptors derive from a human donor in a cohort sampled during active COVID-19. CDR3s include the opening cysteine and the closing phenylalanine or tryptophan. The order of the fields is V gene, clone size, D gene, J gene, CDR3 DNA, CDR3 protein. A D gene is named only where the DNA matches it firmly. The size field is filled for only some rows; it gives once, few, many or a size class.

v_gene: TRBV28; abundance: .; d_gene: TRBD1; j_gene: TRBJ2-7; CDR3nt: TGTGCCAGCAGTACGACAGGGCCGGTCTACGAGCAGTACTTC; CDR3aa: CASSTTGPVYEQYF
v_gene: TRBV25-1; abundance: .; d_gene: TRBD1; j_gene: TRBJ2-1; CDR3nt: TGTGCCAGCAGAGGGACAGAAAAATCTGAGCAGTTCTTC; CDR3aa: CASRGTEKSEQFF
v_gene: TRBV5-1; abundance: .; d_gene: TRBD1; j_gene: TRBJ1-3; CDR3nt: TGCGCCAGCAGCCTAGGGACAGTAGCTGGAAACACCATATATTTT; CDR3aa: CASSLGTVAGNTIYF
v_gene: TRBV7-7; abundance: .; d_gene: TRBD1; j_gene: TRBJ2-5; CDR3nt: TGTGCTAGCAGCTACCAGGGGGCCCAAGAGACCCAGTACTTC; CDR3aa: CASSYQGAQETQYF
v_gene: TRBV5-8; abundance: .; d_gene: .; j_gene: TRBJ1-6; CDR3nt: TGTGCCAGCAGCCGAAAGGGGCTGAATTCACCCCTCCACTTT; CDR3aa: CASSRKGLNSPLHF
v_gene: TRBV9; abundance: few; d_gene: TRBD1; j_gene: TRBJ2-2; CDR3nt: TGTGCCAGCAGCGTGGCGACAGGGGGTAACACCGGGGAGCTGTTTTTT; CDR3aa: CASSVATGGNTGELFF
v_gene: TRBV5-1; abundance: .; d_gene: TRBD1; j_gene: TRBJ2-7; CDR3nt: TGCGCCAGCAGCTGGCGGACAGGGGAGGGAGAGCAGTACTTC; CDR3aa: CASSWRTGEGEQYF
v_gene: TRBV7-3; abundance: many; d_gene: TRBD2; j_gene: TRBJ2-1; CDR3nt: TGTGCCAGCAGCTTGGCATCGGCTAGCGGATACAATGAGCAGTTCTTC; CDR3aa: CASSLASASGYNEQFF
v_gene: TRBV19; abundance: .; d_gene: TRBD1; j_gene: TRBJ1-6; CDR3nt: TGTGCCAGTAGTTGGAAGGGGGCAGATTCACCCCTCCACTTT; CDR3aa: CASSWKGADSPLHF
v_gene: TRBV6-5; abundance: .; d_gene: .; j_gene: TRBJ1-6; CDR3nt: TGTGCCAGCAGTTACTCGATCGCGGGAGACAATTCACCCCTCCACTTT; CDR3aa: CASSYSIAGDNSPLHF
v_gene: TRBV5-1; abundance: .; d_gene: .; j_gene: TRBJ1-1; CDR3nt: TGCGCCAGCAGCTTGGCCGCGTCCTCGAACACTGAAGCTTTCTTT; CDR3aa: CASSLAASSNTEAFF
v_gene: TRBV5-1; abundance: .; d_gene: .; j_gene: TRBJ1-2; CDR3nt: TGCGCCAGCAGCTTGGATACAGTCTATGGCTACACCTTC; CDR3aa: CASSLDTVYGYTF
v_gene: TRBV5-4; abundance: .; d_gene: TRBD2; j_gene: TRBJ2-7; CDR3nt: TGTGCCAGCAGCTTGGAGATCGCTAGCGGGGTCGAGCAGTACTTC; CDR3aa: CASSLEIASGVEQYF
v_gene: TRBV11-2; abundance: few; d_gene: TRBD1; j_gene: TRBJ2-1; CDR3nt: TGTGCCAGCAGCCCACAGGGGGCCTCCTACAATGAGCAGTTCTTC; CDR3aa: CASSPQGASYNEQFF
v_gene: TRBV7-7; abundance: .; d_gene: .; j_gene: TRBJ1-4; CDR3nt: TGTGCTAGCAGCTTAGGTCCCGGGATTTCAACTAATGAAAAACTGTTTTTT; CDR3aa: CASSLGPGISTNEKLFF
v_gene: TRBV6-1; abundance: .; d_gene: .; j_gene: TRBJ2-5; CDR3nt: TGTGCCAGCAGTGAAAGGGGGAAACAAGAGACCCAGTACTTC; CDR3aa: CASSERGKQETQYF
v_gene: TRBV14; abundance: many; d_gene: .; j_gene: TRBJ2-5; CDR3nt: TGTGCCAGCAGCCAAGAACTACAAGAGACCCAGTACTTC; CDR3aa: CASSQELQETQYF
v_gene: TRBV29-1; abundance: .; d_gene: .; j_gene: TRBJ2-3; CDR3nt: TGCAGCGTTGATTACAGCTTCACAGATACGCAGTATTTT; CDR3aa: CSVDYSFTDTQYF
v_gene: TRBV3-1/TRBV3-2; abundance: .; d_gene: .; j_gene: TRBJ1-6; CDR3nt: TGTGCCAGCAGCCAAGGACAGGAGAATTCACCCCTCCACTTT; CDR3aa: CASSQGQENSPLHF
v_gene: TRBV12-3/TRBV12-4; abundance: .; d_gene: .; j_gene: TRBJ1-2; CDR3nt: TGTGCCAGCAGCACAACAGATAACTATGGCTACACCTTC; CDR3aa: CASSTTDNYGYTF
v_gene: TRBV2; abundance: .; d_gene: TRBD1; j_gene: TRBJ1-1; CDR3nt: TGTGCCAGCAGGCAACCACCGACAGGGTTTCGCACTGAAGCTTTCTTT; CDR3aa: CASRQPPTGFRTEAFF
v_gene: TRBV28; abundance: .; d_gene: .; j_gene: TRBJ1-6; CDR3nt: TGTGCCAGCAGCAAACCCAGGGGCTCGGATTCACCCCTCCACTTT; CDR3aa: CASSKPRGSDSPLHF
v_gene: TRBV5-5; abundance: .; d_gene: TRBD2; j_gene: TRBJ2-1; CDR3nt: TGTGCCAGCAGCTTGGTTGGGAGGGGAAATGAGCAGTTCTTC; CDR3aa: CASSLVGRGNEQFF
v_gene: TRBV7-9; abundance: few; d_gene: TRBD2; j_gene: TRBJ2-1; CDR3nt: TGTGCCAGCAGCTTCGCCGGGCAGGGAGGGGTCAATGAGCAGTTCTTC; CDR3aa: CASSFAGQGGVNEQFF
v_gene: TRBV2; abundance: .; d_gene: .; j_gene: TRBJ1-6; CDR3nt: TGTGCCAGCACCCTCGGGGGGGGAAGTTCACCCCTCCACTTT; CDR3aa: CASTLGGGSSPLHF
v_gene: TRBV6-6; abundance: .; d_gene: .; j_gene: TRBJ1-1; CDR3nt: TGTGCCAGCAGTGTCCAACAGGGCCCTGAAGCTTTCTTT; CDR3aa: CASSVQQGPEAFF
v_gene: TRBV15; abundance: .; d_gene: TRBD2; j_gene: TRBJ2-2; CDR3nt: TGTGCCACCAGCACAGGACTAGCGGGAGGTTTAGGGGAGCTGTTTTTT; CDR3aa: CATSTGLAGGLGELFF
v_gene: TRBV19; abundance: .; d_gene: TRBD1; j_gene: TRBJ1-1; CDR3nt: TGTGCCAGTATCCTTAAAACAGGGGACGCTTTCTTT; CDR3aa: CASILKTGDAFF
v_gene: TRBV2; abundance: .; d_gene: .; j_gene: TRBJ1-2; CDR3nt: TGTGCCAGCAGGGCAAGTCGAGGAGCCTGGAAACGTGGCTACACCTTC; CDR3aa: CASRASRGAWKRGYTF
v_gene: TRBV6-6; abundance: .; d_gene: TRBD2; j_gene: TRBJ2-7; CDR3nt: TGTGCCAGCAGTTACTTGGGACTAGCGGTCGAGCAGTACTTC; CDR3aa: CASSYLGLAVEQYF
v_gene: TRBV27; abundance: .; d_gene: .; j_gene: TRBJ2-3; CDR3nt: TGTGCCAGCAGTTTCAGTCTAGCTGTACACACAGATACGCAGTATTTT; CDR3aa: CASSFSLAVHTDTQYF
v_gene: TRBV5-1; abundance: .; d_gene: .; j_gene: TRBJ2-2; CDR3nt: TGCGCCAGCAGCCCCGACGGGAGATCTACCGGGGAGCTGTTTTTT; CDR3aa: CASSPDGRSTGELFF
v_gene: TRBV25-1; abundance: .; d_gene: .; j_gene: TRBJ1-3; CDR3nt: TGTGCCAGCAGGGCTAGGGGGAGCTCTGGAAACACCATATATTTT; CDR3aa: CASRARGSSGNTIYF
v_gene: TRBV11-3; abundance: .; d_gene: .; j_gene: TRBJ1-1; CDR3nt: TGTGCCAGCAGTAGTGGTGTGGCAGGGCTGAACACTGAAGCTTTCTTT; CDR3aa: CASSSGVAGLNTEAFF
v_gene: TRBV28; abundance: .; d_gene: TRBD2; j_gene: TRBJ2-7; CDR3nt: TGTGCCAGCAGTTTGGGGGTAGCGGGAGGCTACGAGCAGTACTTC; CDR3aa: CASSLGVAGGYEQYF
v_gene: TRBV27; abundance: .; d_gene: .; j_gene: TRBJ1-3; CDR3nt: TGTGCCAGCAGCCCCCAGGGGAGTGCTGGAAACACCATATATTTT; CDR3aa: CASSPQGSAGNTIYF
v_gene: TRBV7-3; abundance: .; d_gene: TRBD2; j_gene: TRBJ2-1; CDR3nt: TGTGCCAGCAGCCCGAGGGCCGGGACTAGCCTCTATGAGCAGTTCTTC; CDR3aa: CASSPRAGTSLYEQFF
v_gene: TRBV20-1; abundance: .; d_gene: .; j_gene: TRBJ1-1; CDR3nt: TGCATGGGCCTGCGCACTGAAGCTTTCTTT; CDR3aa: CMGLRTEAFF
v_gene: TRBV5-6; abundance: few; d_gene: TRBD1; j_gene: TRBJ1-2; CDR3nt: TGTGCCAGCAGCACACCCAGGGGGAGACTCTATGGCTACACCTTC; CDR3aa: CASSTPRGRLYGYTF
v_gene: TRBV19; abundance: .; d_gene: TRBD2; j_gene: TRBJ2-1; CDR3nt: TGTGCCAGTAGTCCCGGGAGGGGCAGCGACGGGGATGAGCAGTTCTTC; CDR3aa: CASSPGRGSDGDEQFF
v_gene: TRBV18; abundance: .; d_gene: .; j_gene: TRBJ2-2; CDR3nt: TGTGCCAGCTCAGGGACAACGAACACCGGGGAGCTGTTTTTT; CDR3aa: CASSGTTNTGELFF
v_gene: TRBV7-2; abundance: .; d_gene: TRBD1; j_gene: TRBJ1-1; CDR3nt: TGTGCCAGCAGCTTAAACAGGGGGCGCCTGAACACTGAAGCTTTCTTT; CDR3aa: CASSLNRGRLNTEAFF
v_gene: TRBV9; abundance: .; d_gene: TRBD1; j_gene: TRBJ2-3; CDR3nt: TGTGCCAGCAGCTCGGGACAGCGCACAGATACGCAGTATTTT; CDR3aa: CASSSGQRTDTQYF
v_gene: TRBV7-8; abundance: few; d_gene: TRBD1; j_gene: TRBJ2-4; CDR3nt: TGTGCCAGCAGCTTATTGGCAGGGGGCTGGGCCAAAAACATTCAGTACTTC; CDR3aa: CASSLLAGGWAKNIQYF
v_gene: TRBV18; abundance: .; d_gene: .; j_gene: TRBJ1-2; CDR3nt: TGTGCCAGCTCACCGGAATGGACTTACTACACCTTC; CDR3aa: CASSPEWTYYTF
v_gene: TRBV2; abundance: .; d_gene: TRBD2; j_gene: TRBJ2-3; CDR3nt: TGTGCCAGCAGTGATCTGGGACTAGGTGGTGGTACGCAGTATTTT; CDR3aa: CASSDLGLGGGTQYF
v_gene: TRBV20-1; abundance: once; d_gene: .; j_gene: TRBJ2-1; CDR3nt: TGCAGTGCCTTGGGGGGTCATGAGCAGTTCTTC; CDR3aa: CSALGGHEQFF
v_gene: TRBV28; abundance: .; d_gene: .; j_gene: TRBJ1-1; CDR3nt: TGTGCCAGCAGATCCCCAATGAACACTGAAGCTTTCTTT; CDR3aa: CASRSPMNTEAFF
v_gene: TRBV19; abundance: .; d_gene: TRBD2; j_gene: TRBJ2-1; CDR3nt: TGTGCCAGTAGTACCAGGGGTAGGCGGGAGGGTGGCAATGAGCAGTTCTTC; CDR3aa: CASSTRGRREGGNEQFF
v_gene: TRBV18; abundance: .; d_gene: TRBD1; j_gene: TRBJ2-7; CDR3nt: TGTGCCAGCTCAAGGGACAGGGTAAACGAGCAGTACTTC; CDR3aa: CASSRDRVNEQYF
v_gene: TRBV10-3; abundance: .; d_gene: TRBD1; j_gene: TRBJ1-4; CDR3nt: TGTGCCATCAGCCTGGGACAGCCCTACCGCGATGAAAAACTGTTTTTT; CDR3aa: CAISLGQPYRDEKLFF
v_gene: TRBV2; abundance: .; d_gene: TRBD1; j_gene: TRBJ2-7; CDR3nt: TGTGCCAGCCGGGACAGGTTCTACGGCGAGCAGTACTTC; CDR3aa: CASRDRFYGEQYF